This entry features one T cell receptor (beta chain) sequence. Its antigen is unknown. TCRdb's copy holds only in-frame clones and misses some; the assay was immunoSEQ multiplex PCR. Of 150,000 or so clones listed, about four fifths are singletons. This entry belongs to a study of cytomegalovirus exposure and HLA in healthy donors. Separate from the approximately 700-subject first cohort was the approximately 120-subject validation cohort, to which the donors belonged. General observations from the study: The classifier, whose performance was assessed in both the original and validation cohorts, reportedly diagnosed cytomegalovirus status with high specificity and sensitivity.

CDR3 size: 13 residues. CDR1 is SGHAT and CDR2 is FQDESV in the germline V gene (reference sequence). Trimming removed 7 bases from V and 0 bases from J, with 4 bases in between. Material for sequencing was PBMCs. The chain joins TRBV11-1 to TRBJ1-6; D is undetermined. The TCR sequence derives from a young man in good health and CMV-seropositive. CDR3 loop: CASTGSYNSPLHF. In DNA, the CDR3 is TGTGCCAGCACGGGCTCCTATAATTCACCCCTCCACTTT.